A selection of T cell receptor beta chains follows, all from one sample in a study of shared clonotypes between healthy human individuals. Produced via immunoSEQ multiplex PCR; TCRdb's table is partial and in-frame only. In the table there are hundreds of thousands of clones, around 78% of which are singletons. The source material was PBMCs. Receptors were obtained from a woman aged 40 to 50 in good health. Some clones in this sample may be carry-over from other donors' samples. CDR3s include the opening cysteine and the closing phenylalanine or tryptophan. D genes are given only for firm matches. Rows give clone size only sometimes, using once, few, many, or a class for an expanded clone.

CASSQEPQASRGQYF TGCGCCAGCAGCCAAGAACCCCAGGCCAGTAGGGGCCAGTACTTC - TRBJ2-5 - TRBV4-1
CASSSTLDTQYF TGTGCCAGCAGTTCGACCTTGGATACGCAGTATTTT - TRBJ2-3 few TRBV28
CASSLAPRAGVYEQYF TGTGCCAGCAGCTTAGCGCCCCGCGCAGGTGTTTACGAGCAGTACTTC - TRBJ2-7 - TRBV7-2
CASSQRETLREQYF TGTGCCAGTAGTCAGCGGGAAACCCTTCGGGAGCAGTACTTC TRBD2 TRBJ2-7 - TRBV19
CASSTGTGFYEQYF TGTGCCAGCAGTACCGGGACAGGGTTCTACGAGCAGTACTTC TRBD1 TRBJ2-7 - TRBV25-1
CASSLGGGNTEAFF TGCGCCAGCAGCTTGGGAGGGGGGAACACTGAAGCTTTCTTT - TRBJ1-1 once TRBV5-1
CASSLPSHPGRNYGYTF TGTGCCAGCAGTTTGCCCTCACATCCGGGACGGAACTATGGCTACACCTTC - TRBJ1-2 - TRBV28
CASSPTGLAGSEQYF TGTGCCAGCAGCCCCACGGGACTAGCGGGAAGTGAGCAGTACTTC TRBD2 TRBJ2-7 - TRBV5-6
CASIPLSYEQYF TGTGCCAGCATACCTCTCTCCTACGAGCAGTACTTC - TRBJ2-7 - TRBV27
CASSQEHGTSGISYEQCF TGCGCCAGCAGCCAAGAACATGGGACTAGCGGGATCTCCTACGAGCAGTGCTTC TRBD2 TRBJ2-7 - TRBV4-3
CASSHATPDRVPGYGYTF TGTGCCAGCAGCCACGCCACCCCTGACAGGGTTCCTGGCTATGGCTACACCTTC TRBD1 TRBJ1-2 medium-sized TRBV4-2